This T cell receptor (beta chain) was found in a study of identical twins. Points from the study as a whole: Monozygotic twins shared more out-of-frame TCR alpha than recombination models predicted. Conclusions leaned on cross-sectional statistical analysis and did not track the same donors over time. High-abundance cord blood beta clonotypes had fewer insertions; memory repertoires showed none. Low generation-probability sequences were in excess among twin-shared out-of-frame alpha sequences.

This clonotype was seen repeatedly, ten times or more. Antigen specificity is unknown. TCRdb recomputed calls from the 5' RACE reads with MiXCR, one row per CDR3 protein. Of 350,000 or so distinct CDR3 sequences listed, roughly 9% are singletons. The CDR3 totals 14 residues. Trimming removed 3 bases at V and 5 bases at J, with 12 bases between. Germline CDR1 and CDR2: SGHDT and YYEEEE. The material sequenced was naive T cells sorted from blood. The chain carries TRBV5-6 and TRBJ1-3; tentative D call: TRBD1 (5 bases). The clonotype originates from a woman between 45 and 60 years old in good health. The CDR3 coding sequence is TGTGCCAGCAGCTCGGAGGCAGGGAGAAACACCATATATTTT. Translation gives CASSSEAGRNTIYF.